This entry concerns a single T cell receptor (beta chain). Its antigen is unknown. The study reverse transcribed the entire isolated RNA, so it sequenced expressed TCRB transcripts. Using immunoSEQ multiplex PCR, the repertoire was profiled, and TCRdb retains in-frame clones only, with some absent. The table lists some 290,000 clones, about 24% of them singletons. The data derive from a study of beta chain features in type 1 diabetes. Study findings and constraints: Patients with Type 1 diabetes showed moderately but significantly shorter TCRB CDR3s in all four CD4+ subsets. TCRB repertoires of naive, central memory and Treg cells appeared more similar among patients than among healthy donors.

Via CD45RO/CCR7/CD25/CD127/CD95/CD27, cells of the CD4+ naive, central memory, regulatory and stem cell-like memory subsets were sorted. The clonotype comes from a woman between 25 and 40 years old with type 1 diabetes. The sample consisted of naive CD4+ T cells from blood.

This CDR3 reads CASGPGQGYEKLFF. The CDR3 coding sequence is TGTGCCAGCGGACCGGGACAGGGATATGAAAAACTGTTTTTT. J is TRBJ1-4 and V is TRBV27; the match to TRBD1 covers 9 bases. The germline V gene encodes CDR1 MNHEY and CDR2 SMNVEV (reference sequence). Losses at the gene ends were 8 bases for V and 6 bases for J; bases not matched to a gene: 7. The CDR3 consists of 14 residues.